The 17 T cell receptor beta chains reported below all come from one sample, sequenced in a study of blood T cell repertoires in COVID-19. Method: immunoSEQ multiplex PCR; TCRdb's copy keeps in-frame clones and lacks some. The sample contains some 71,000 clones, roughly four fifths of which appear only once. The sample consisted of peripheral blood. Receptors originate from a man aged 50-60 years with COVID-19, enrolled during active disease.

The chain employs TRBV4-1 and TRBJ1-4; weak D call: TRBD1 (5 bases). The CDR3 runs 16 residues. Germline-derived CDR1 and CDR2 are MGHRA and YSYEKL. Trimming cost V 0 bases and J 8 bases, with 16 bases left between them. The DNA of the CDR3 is TGCGCCAGCAGCCAAGAGATTGGCCGGGCAGGGGAAAAACTGTTTTTT. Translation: CASSQEIGRAGEKLFF.

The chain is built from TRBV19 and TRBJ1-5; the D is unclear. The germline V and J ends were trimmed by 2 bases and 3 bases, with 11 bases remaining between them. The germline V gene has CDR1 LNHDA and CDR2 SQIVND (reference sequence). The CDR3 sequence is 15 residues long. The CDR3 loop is CASSISSDYNQPQHF. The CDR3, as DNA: TGTGCCAGTAGTATATCGAGCGATTACAATCAGCCCCAGCATTTT. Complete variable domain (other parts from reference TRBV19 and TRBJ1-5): DGGITQSPKYLFRKEGQNVTLSCEQNLNHDAMYWYRQDPGQGLRLIYYSQIVNDFQKGDIAEGYSVSREKKESFPLTVTSAQKNPTAFYLCASSISSDYNQPQHFGDGTRLSIL.

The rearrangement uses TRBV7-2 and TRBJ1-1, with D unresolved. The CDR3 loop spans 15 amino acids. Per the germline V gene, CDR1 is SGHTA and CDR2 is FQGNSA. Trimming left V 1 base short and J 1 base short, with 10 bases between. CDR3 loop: CASSLERGGNTEAFF. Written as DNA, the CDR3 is TGTGCCAGCAGCTTAGAACGCGGCGGGAACACTGAAGCTTTCTTT. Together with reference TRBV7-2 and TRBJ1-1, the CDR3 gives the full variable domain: GAGVSQSPSNKVTEKGKDVELRCDPISGHTALYWYRQSLGQGLEFLIYFQGNSAPDKSGLPSDRFSAERTGGSVSTLTIQRTQQEDSAVYLCASSLERGGNTEAFFGQGTRLTVV.

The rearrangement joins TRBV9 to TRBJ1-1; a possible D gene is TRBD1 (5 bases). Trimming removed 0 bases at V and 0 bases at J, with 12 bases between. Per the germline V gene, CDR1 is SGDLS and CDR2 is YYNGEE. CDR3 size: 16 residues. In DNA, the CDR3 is TGTGCCAGCAGCGTAGACCAGGGATTGATGAACACTGAAGCTTTCTTT. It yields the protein CASSVDQGLMNTEAFF.

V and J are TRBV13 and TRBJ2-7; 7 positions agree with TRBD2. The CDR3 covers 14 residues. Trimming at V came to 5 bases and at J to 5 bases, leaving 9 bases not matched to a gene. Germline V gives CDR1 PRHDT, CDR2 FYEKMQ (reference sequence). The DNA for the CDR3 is TGTGCCAGCAGCCAGACTAGCCCCTCGAACGAGCAGTACTTC. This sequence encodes CASSQTSPSNEQYF. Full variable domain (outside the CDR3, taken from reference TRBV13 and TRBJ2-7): AAGVIQSPRHLIKEKRETATLKCYPIPRHDTVYWYQQGPGQDPQFLISFYEKMQSDKGSIPDRFSAQQFSDYHSELNMSSLELGDSALYFCASSQTSPSNEQYFGPGTRLTVT.

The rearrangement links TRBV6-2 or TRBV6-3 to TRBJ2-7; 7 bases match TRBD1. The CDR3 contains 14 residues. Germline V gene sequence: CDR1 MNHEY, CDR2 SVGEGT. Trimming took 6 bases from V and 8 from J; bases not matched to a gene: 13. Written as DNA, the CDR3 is TGTGCCAGCAGCTTGACAGGGATACCTACGAAGCAGTACTTC. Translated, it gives CASSLTGIPTKQYF.

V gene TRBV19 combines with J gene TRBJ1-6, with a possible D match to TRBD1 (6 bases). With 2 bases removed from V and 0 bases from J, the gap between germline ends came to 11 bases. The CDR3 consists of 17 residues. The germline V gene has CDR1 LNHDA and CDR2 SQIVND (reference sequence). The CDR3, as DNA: TGTGCCAGTAGTATACAGGGGCCAAGCTCCTATAATTCACCCCTCCACTTT. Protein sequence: CASSIQGPSSYNSPLHF. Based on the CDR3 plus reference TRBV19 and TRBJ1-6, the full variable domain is DGGITQSPKYLFRKEGQNVTLSCEQNLNHDAMYWYRQDPGQGLRLIYYSQIVNDFQKGDIAEGYSVSREKKESFPLTVTSAQKNPTAFYLCASSIQGPSSYNSPLHFGNGTRLTVT.

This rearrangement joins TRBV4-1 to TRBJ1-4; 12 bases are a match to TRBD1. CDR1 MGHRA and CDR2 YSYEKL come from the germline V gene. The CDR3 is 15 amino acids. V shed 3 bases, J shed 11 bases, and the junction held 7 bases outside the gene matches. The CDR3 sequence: CASSQSGTGGGKLFF. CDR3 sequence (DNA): TGCGCCAGCAGCCAGTCCGGGACAGGGGGCGGGAAACTGTTTTTT.

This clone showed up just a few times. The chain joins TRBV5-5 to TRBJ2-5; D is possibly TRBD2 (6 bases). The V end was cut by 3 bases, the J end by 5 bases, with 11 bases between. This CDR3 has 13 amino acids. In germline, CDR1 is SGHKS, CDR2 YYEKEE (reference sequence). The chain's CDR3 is CASSSLRGETQYF. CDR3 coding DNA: TGTGCCAGCAGCTCACTCCGGGGGGAGACCCAGTACTTC.

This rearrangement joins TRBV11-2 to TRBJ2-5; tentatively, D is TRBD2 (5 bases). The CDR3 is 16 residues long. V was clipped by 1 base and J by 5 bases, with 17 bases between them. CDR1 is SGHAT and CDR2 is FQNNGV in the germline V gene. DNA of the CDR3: TGTGCCAGCAGCTTAGTAGCGAGTCCAAGTTTGGAGACCCAGTACTTC. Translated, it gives CASSLVASPSLETQYF. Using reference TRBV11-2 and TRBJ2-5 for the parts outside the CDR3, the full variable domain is EAGVAQSPRYKIIEKRQSVAFWCNPISGHATLYWYQQILGQGPKLLIQFQNNGVVDDSQLPKDRFSAERLKGVDSTLKIQPAKLEDSAVYLCASSLVASPSLETQYFGPGTRLLVL.

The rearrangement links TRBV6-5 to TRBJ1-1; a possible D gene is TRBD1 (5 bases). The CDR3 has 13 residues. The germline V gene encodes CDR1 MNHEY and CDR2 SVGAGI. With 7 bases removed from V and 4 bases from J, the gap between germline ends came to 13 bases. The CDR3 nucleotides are TGTGCCAGCAACAACGGCAGGGCCACTGAAGCTTTCTTT. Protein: CASNNGRATEAFF.

In DNA form, the CDR3 reads TGTGCCAGCAGGACAGGGCCCAATTCACCCCTCCACTTT. Translating gives CASRTGPNSPLHF. J is TRBJ1-6 and V is TRBV2; 7 bases line up with TRBD1. V trimming: 6 bases; J trimming: 7 bases; junction bases outside the gene matches: 3. Looked up from germline, CDR1 is SNHLY and CDR2 is FYNNEI. The CDR3 loop spans 13 amino acids.

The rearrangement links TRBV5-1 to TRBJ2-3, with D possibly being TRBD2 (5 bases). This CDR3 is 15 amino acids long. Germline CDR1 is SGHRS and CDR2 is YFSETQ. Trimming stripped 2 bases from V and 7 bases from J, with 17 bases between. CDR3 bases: TGCGCCAGCAGCTTCCCGTACGAGGGCGCAAATACGCAGTATTTT. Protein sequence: CASSFPYEGANTQYF.

The CDR3 nucleotides are TGCGCCAGCAGCCAAGACGGTCAACTGAGGAACACCGGGGAGCTGTTTTTT. This codes for CASSQDGQLRNTGELFF. V gene TRBV4-1 combines with J gene TRBJ2-2; no clear D gene. The ends were cut back, 0 bases at V and 1 base at J, with 12 bases in the middle. The V gene's germline CDR1 is MGHRA and CDR2 YSYEKL. CDR3 length: 17 amino acids.

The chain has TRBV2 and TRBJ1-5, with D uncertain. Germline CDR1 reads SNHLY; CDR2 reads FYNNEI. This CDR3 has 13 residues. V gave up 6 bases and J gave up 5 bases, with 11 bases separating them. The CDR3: CASRENSDQPQHF. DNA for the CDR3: TGTGCCAGCAGGGAGAACTCGGATCAGCCCCAGCATTTT.

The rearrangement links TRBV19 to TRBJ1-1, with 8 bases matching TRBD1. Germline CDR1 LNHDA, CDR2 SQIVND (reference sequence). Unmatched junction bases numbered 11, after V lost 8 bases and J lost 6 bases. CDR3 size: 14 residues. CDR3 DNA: TGTGCCAGTTTACAGACAGGGGCGAGCGCTGAAGCTTTCTTT. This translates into CASLQTGASAEAFF.

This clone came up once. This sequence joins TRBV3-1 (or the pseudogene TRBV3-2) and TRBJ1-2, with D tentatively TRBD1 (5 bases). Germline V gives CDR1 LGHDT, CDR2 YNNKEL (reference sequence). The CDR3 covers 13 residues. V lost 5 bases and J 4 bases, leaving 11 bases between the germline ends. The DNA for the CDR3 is TGTGCCAGCAGCGGGGCACAGAGCTATGGCTACACCTTC. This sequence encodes CASSGAQSYGYTF.